This T cell receptor (beta chain) emerged from a study of metastatic and nonmetastatic thyroid tumors. For the study at large: Malignant thyroid and benign thyroid patients provided blood and tumor or nodule tissue whose repertoires were compared.

TCRdb re-clonotyped the PCR reads via MiXCR. The sample has approximately 25,000 clones, 13% seen once; the top ten hold roughly an eighth. The ends were cut back, 1 base at V and 3 bases at J, with 10 bases in the middle. Germline lookup yields CDR1 LNHNV and CDR2 YYDKDF (reference sequence). The CDR3 is made up of 14 amino acids. In its sample, this clone was seen many times. The entire patient cohort was treatment-naive prior to thyroid surgery. The J gene is TRBJ2-7, the V gene TRBV15; TRBD2 is a possible D gene (5 bases). Sequencing was performed on blood. This TCR derives from a female donor with papillary thyroid cancer or a benign thyroid nodule (not recorded which). Some clones in this sample may be carry-over from other donors' samples. The CDR3 sequence is CATSRGERNYEQYF. For the CDR3, the DNA is TGTGCCACCAGCAGAGGGGAGCGGAACTACGAGCAGTACTTC.